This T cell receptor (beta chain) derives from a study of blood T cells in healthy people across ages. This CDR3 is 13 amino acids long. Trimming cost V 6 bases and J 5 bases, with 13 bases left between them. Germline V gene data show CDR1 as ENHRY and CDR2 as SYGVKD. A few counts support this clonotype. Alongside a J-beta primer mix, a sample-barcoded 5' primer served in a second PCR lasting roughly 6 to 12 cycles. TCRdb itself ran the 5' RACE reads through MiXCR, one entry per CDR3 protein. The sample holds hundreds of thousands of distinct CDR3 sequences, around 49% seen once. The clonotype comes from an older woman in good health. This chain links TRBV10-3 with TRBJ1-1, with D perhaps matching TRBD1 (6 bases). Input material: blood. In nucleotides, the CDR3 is TGTGCCATCAGCGATACAGGGTGGACTGAAGCTTTCTTT. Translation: CAISDTGWTEAFF.